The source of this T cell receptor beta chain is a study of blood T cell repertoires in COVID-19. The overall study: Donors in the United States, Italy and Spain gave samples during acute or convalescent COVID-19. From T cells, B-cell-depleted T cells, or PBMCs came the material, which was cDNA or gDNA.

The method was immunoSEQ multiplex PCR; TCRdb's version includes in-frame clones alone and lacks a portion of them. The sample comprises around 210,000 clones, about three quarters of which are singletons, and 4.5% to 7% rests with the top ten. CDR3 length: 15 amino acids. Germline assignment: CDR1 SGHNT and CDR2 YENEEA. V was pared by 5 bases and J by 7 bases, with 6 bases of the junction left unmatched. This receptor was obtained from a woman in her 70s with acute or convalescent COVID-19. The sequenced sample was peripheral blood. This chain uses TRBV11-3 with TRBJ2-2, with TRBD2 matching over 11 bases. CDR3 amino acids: CASSQLAGEDGELFF. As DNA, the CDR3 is TGTGCCAGCAGCCAACTAGCGGGAGAGGACGGGGAGCTGTTTTTT.